The 30 T cell receptor beta chains below come from one sample, sequenced in a study of Tregs in tolerant kidney transplant recipients. Data came from immunoSEQ multiplex PCR; TCRdb stores just in-frame clones and leaves some out. Its table records roughly 34,000 clones. The sample consisted of CD8+ T cells from blood, taken before the transplant. The receptors here all came from a human donor who received a combined kidney and bone marrow transplant.

Of note for this clone: The CDR3 end is not reached by the read, which stops 3 residues before it; the germline J gene fills it in. The rearrangement uses TRBV6-1 and TRBJ1-5; the D is unclear. Looked up from germline, CDR1 is MNHNS and CDR2 is SASEGT. The CDR3 has 16 amino acids. The V end was cut by 1 base, the J end by 3 bases, with 13 bases between. The sequenced CDR3 bases are TGTGCCAGCAGTGAAGGTTTAGGTGGGCTCAATCAGCCC. This sequence encodes CASSEGLGGLNQP. The CDR3 in its entirety is CASSEGLGGLNQPQHF.

Details on this clone: The read comes to an end 3 residues before the CDR3 does, leaving the germline J gene to fill in the end. The genes are TRBV5-6 and TRBJ2-5; D perhaps matches TRBD1 (6 bases). Germline V gives CDR1 SGHDT, CDR2 YYEEEE. Trimming removed 3 bases at V and 5 bases at J, with 14 bases between. This CDR3 contains 14 residues. The DNA read from the CDR3 is TGTGCCAGCAGCTCTCAGGGGACGGGCGAGACC. This translates into CASSSQGTGET. The full CDR3 protein reads CASSSQGTGETQYF.

Comments on this clone: From the germline J gene comes the end of the CDR3, since the read stops 3 residues before it. The chain carries TRBV13 and TRBJ1-4; tentative D call: TRBD1 (5 bases). With 5 bases removed from V and 0 bases from J, the gap between germline ends came to 16 bases. The CDR3 contains 17 residues. Germline loops: CDR1 PRHDT, CDR2 FYEKMQ (reference sequence). The CDR3 bases that were read are TGTGCCAGCAGCCCCGGGGGGATGGGGCCAACTAATGAAAAA. Translation: CASSPGGMGPTNEK. The full CDR3 sequence reads CASSPGGMGPTNEKLFF.

On this clone itself: The sequence runs out 3 residues before the end of the CDR3; the remainder is reconstructed from the germline J gene. This chain connects TRBV13 to TRBJ1-1, with 7 positions matching TRBD1. V was clipped by 5 bases and J by 1 base; unmatched bases: 7. From germline, CDR1 is PRHDT and CDR2 FYEKMQ (reference sequence). The CDR3 runs 15 residues. The DNA read from the CDR3 is TGTGCCAGCAGCCTATCGGGGACAGAGAACACTGAA. This gives the protein CASSLSGTENTE. The full CDR3 is CASSLSGTENTEAFF.

Notes on this clone: The CDR3 end is not reached by the read, which stops 3 residues before it; the germline J gene fills it in. The chain has TRBV2 and TRBJ2-3, with a possible D match to TRBD1 (6 bases). Germline V gene sequence: CDR1 SNHLY, CDR2 FYNNEI. The ends were cut back, 10 bases at V and 4 bases at J, with 15 bases in the middle. This CDR3 is 13 amino acids long. CDR3 DNA, as far as it was read: TGTGCCACAAAAGGGGGTTTGGCAGATACG. Protein: CATKGGLADT. The CDR3 as a whole reads CATKGGLADTQYF.

On this clone itself: The read ends 3 residues before the CDR3 terminus; that terminus is restored from the germline J gene. This chain uses TRBV10-3 with TRBJ1-1, with 7 bases lining up with TRBD1. CDR1 ENHRY and CDR2 SYGVKD come from the germline V gene. The V segment lost 6 bases and the J segment 6 bases; nucleotides outside the gene matches: 7. CDR3 length equals 13 residues. CDR3 DNA (partial): TGTGCCATCAGAGACAGGGCGACGGCTGAA. Protein product: CAIRDRATAE. The full CDR3 is CAIRDRATAEAFF.

Notes on this clone: The CDR3 end falls 3 residues outside the read, so it is completed with the germline J gene. Other DNA sequences in this specimen translate into the identical CDR3. The chain combines TRBV7-2 with TRBJ2-3; D is possibly TRBD2 (6 bases). CDR3 length equals 17 residues. Germline V gives CDR1 SGHTA, CDR2 FQGNSA. V lost 0 bases to trimming and J lost 3 bases, with 16 bases between them. The CDR3 reads CASSLARQGGKTDTQYF. The part of the CDR3 DNA that was read is TGTGCCAGCAGCTTAGCGCGGCAGGGAGGTAAGACAGATACG.

As for this clone: The junction and the germline gene differ at one end; a read error may be behind it. The read ends 3 residues early relative to the CDR3; the germline J gene fills the gap. The rearrangement links TRBV2 to TRBJ2-7; D possibly corresponds to TRBD2 (7 bases). The CDR3 covers 18 residues. The germline V gene has CDR1 SNHLY and CDR2 FYNNEI. The CDR3 protein is CASSEDGGWGGRSHEQYF. CDR3 DNA (partial): TGTGCCAGCAGTGAAGACGGAGGGTGGGGGGGGCGCTCCCACGAG.

As for this clone: The DNA ends 3 residues before the CDR3 does, and the rest of the CDR3 is filled in from the germline J gene. The chain joins TRBV11-2 to TRBJ1-1, with D possibly matching TRBD1 (5 bases). This CDR3 spans 13 amino acids. Germline V gives CDR1 SGHAT, CDR2 FQNNGV. V lost 8 bases and J lost 7, with 17 bases in between. Incomplete CDR3 DNA: TGTGCCAGCCCCCGGCGGGGGTCCAGTGAA. It codes for CASPRRGSSE. The full CDR3 is CASPRRGSSEAFF.

As to this clone: The missing CDR3 end, 3 residues past where the read stops, is filled in from the germline J gene. The chain uses TRBV19 and TRBJ2-7, with TRBD2 as a possible D gene (6 bases). The CDR3 spans 15 residues. Germline loops: CDR1 LNHDA, CDR2 SQIVND (reference sequence). V lost 5 bases to trimming and J lost 1 base, with 15 bases between them. CDR3 residues: CASSPRLVRSYEQYF. The CDR3 bases that were read are TGTGCCAGTAGTCCCCGACTAGTAAGGTCCTACGAG.

Of note for this clone: Read coverage stops 3 residues before the CDR3 terminus; the germline J gene supplies the remainder. This chain uses TRBV7-9 with TRBJ2-1; no definite D call. In germline, CDR1 is SEHNR, CDR2 FQNEAQ (reference sequence). Trimming removed 1 base from V and 6 bases from J, with 4 bases in between. This CDR3 comprises 12 residues. This CDR3 is CASSLGANEQFF. CDR3 bases read: TGTGCCAGCAGCTTAGGGGCCAATGAG. Full variable domain (missing parts from reference TRBV7-9 and TRBJ2-1): DTGVSQNPRHKITKRGQNVTFRCDPISEHNRLYWYRQTLGQGPEFLTYFQNEAQLEKSRLLSDRFSAERPKGSFSTLEIQRTEQGDSAMYLCASSLGANEQFFGPGTRLTVL.

As to this clone: Read sequence stops 3 residues before the CDR3 end, and the germline J gene provides the missing end. V and J are TRBV2 and TRBJ1-5; D unclear. Looked up from germline, CDR1 is SNHLY and CDR2 is FYNNEI. The CDR3 consists of 13 residues. The V gene lost 2 bases and the J gene lost 6 bases, with 8 bases spanning the gap. The CDR3 DNA, read in part, is TGTGCCAGCAGTGAAACCTATGGTCAGCCC. Protein: CASSETYGQP. From start to end, the CDR3 is CASSETYGQPQHF.

Regarding this clone: Read sequence stops 3 residues before the CDR3 end, and the germline J gene provides the missing end. The J gene is TRBJ2-2, the V gene TRBV5-1; 8 nucleotides line up with TRBD2. CDR1 is SGHRS, CDR2 YFSETQ, per germline. J was trimmed by 3 bases and V by 0 bases; bases with no gene match: 7. The CDR3 runs 17 residues. The CDR3 sequence: CASSLDPGGAYTGELFF. CDR3 DNA (partial): TGCGCCAGCAGCTTGGACCCCGGGGGGGCCTACACCGGGGAG.

Notes on this clone: The observed sequence ends 3 residues before the CDR3 terminus, with the missing tail filled in from the germline J gene. V usage is TRBV30 and J usage is TRBJ1-5; possibly TRBD1 for D (5 bases). This CDR3 spans 15 amino acids. V was pared by 3 bases and J by 0 bases, with 12 bases between. CDR1 and CDR2 (germline): GTSNPN, SVGIG (reference sequence). The CDR3 DNA, read in part, is TGTGCCTGGAGGAGACGGGGGGATAGCAATCAGCCC. Translating it yields CAWRRRGDSNQP. The full CDR3 protein reads CAWRRRGDSNQPQHF.

For this clone: The read ends 3 residues early relative to the CDR3; the germline J gene fills the gap. The V gene is TRBV28, the J gene TRBJ1-2; 10 bases agree with TRBD1. CDR1 is MDHEN, CDR2 SYDVKM, per germline. The CDR3 sequence is 13 residues long. CDR3: CASSSTGGRGYTF. The sequenced part of the CDR3 DNA is TGTGCCAGCAGCTCGACAGGGGGCAGAGGC.

Turning to this clone: The read halts 3 residues ahead of the CDR3 end, with the missing end drawn from the germline J gene. The rearrangement uses TRBV7-9 and TRBJ1-1; tentative D call: TRBD1 (5 bases). CDR1 and CDR2 from the germline V gene are SEHNR and FQNEAQ (reference sequence). The CDR3 totals 14 residues. CDR3 sequence: CASSVSGAINGAFF. Incomplete CDR3 DNA: TGTGCCAGCAGCGTAAGCGGGGCCATAAATGGG.

Concerning this clone itself: The CDR3 goes on 3 residues after the read ends, and that part is filled in from the germline J gene. The chain links TRBV7-9 to TRBJ1-4, with no clear D. Trimming removed 1 base at V and 8 bases at J, with 5 bases between. Germline values: CDR1 SEHNR, CDR2 FQNEAQ (reference sequence). This CDR3 is built from 12 residues. The sequenced part of the CDR3 DNA is TGTGCCAGCAGCTTAGAACTGGAAAAA. This encodes CASSLELEK. The full-length CDR3 reads as CASSLELEKLFF.

About this clone itself: The CDR3 goes on 3 residues after the read ends, and that part is filled in from the germline J gene. This chain links TRBV13 with TRBJ2-3; tentative D call: TRBD1 (6 bases). Between the trimmed V and J ends, which lost 5 bases and 0 bases, there was a span of 9 bases. CDR1 and CDR2 from the germline V gene are PRHDT and FYEKMQ (reference sequence). The CDR3 is 14 amino acids. CDR3 residues: CASSVRGSTDTQYF. The sequenced CDR3 bases are TGTGCCAGCAGCGTAAGGGGGAGCACAGATACG.

On this clone itself: With the read ending 3 residues before the CDR3 end, the germline J gene is used to fill in that end. V is TRBV19 and J is TRBJ2-7, with D possibly TRBD1 on 5 matching bases. CDR1 and CDR2 from the germline V gene are LNHDA and SQIVND (reference sequence). V lost 5 bases and J 0 bases, leaving 11 bases between the germline ends. This CDR3 comprises 14 residues. The sequenced CDR3 bases are TGTGCCAGTAGTCTAAGACAGAGCTCCTACGAG. Protein: CASSLRQSSYE. The CDR3 in full is CASSLRQSSYEQYF.

Remarks on this clone: The CDR3 extends 3 residues past the end of the read, so its final part is completed from the germline J gene. V usage is TRBV19 and J usage is TRBJ2-5; tentatively, D is TRBD1 (5 bases). Germline V gene lookup returns CDR1 LNHDA and CDR2 SQIVND (reference sequence). V lost 1 base and J lost 1, with 7 bases in between. CDR3 length: 14 amino acids. The CDR3 region is CASSIGQGQETQYF. The part of the CDR3 DNA that was read is TGTGCCAGTAGTATAGGGCAGGGCCAAGAGACC.

In regard to this clone: The read halts 3 residues ahead of the CDR3 end, with the missing end drawn from the germline J gene. The rearrangement uses TRBV5-6 and TRBJ2-5, with 7 bases that match TRBD1. The ends lost 4 bases at V and 1 base at J; junction bases unmatched: 4. The CDR3 is 14 residues long. The V gene's germline CDR1 is SGHDT and CDR2 YYEEEE. CDR3 residues: CASSIGQVQETQYF. Incomplete CDR3 DNA: TGTGCCAGCAGCATAGGACAGGTCCAAGAGACC.

Concerning this clone itself: The CDR3 end falls 3 residues outside the read, so it is completed with the germline J gene. V usage is TRBV19 and J usage is TRBJ2-1, with 9 nucleotides matching TRBD2. This CDR3 is built from 15 residues. J lost 2 bases, V lost 3 bases, and 2 bases had no gene match. Germline CDR1 reads LNHDA; CDR2 reads SQIVND (reference sequence). The CDR3 reads CASSMGLATYNEQFF. CDR3 DNA, as far as it was read: TGTGCCAGTAGTATGGGACTAGCTACCTACAATGAG.

With respect to this clone: From the germline J gene comes the end of the CDR3, since the read stops 3 residues before it. V and J are TRBV10-3 and TRBJ2-7, with TRBD1 identical over 9 bases. V dropped 8 bases and J dropped 2; count of bases not matched to a gene: 10. The CDR3 runs 15 residues. Germline CDR1 ENHRY, CDR2 SYGVKD. The CDR3 sequence is CAIRRDRESAYEQYF. The DNA read from the CDR3 is TGTGCCATCCGACGGGACAGGGAAAGCGCCTACGAG.

Of note for this clone: The read terminates 3 residues ahead of where the CDR3 ends, so the germline J gene completes it. The chain employs TRBV7-9 and TRBJ1-2; 8 bases fit TRBD1. This CDR3 has 15 amino acids. The germline CDR1 and CDR2 sequences are SEHNR and FQNEAQ (reference sequence). V shed 1 base, J shed 4 bases, and the junction held 5 bases outside the gene matches. The CDR3 reads CASSLGGGQVYGYTF. The covered CDR3 bases are TGTGCCAGCAGCTTAGGGGGGGGACAGGTCTATGGC.

As to this clone: The read halts 3 residues ahead of the CDR3 end, with the missing end drawn from the germline J gene. The V call is TRBV18, the J call TRBJ2-7, with unresolved D. CDR3 length: 14 residues. V was trimmed by 3 bases and J by 2 bases, leaving 11 bases between them. Per germline, CDR1 KGHSH and CDR2 LQKENI. CDR3 bases read: TGTGCCAGCTCACCTTCACCGGGTGCCTACGAG. Amino acid sequence: CASSPSPGAYE. In full, the CDR3 is CASSPSPGAYEQYF.

A remark on this clone: The read halts 3 residues ahead of the CDR3 end, with the missing end drawn from the germline J gene. The gene calls are TRBV7-7 and TRBJ2-1, with TRBD2 matching 7 bases. The germline V gene has CDR1 SSHAT and CDR2 FNYEAQ (reference sequence). CDR3 length equals 15 residues. With V trimmed by 5 bases and J by 3 bases, 7 bases remained unmatched. CDR3: CASSPGLADYNEQFF. The sequenced part of the CDR3 DNA is TGTGCCAGCAGCCCGGGGCTAGCGGACTACAATGAG.

To note about this clone: The read halts 3 residues ahead of the CDR3 end, with the missing end drawn from the germline J gene. V and J are TRBV7-6 and TRBJ2-1; 12 nucleotides line up with TRBD2. V trimming: 2 bases; J trimming: 9 bases; junction bases outside the gene matches: 8. Germline V gene sequence: CDR1 SGHVS, CDR2 FNYEAQ. The CDR3 has 16 residues. The CDR3 sequence is CASSLMGLAGRPEQFF. CDR3 bases read: TGTGCCAGCAGCTTAATGGGACTAGCGGGTCGACCTGAG.

A remark on this clone: The read stops 3 residues short of the end of the CDR3; the missing end is completed from the germline J gene. V and J are TRBV2 and TRBJ2-1; 13 bases agree with TRBD2. The CDR3 length is 14 residues. V was pared by 6 bases and J by 4 bases, with 0 bases of the junction left unmatched. Germline V CDR1 and CDR2: SNHLY, FYNNEI. The DNA read from the CDR3 is TGTGCCAGCAGGGGACTAGCGGGATACAATGAG. This translates into CASRGLAGYNE. From start to end, the CDR3 is CASRGLAGYNEQFF.

The CDR3 protein is CSASTDRDTQYF. The part of the CDR3 DNA that was read is TGCAGTGCTAGCACGGACAGGGATACG. V usage is TRBV20-1 and J usage is TRBJ2-3; 7 nucleotides agree with TRBD1. The read is 3 residues too short to cover the CDR3 end, so that end is filled in from the germline J gene. CDR3 length: 12 amino acids. The germline V gene has CDR1 DFQATT and CDR2 SNEGSKA (reference sequence). Trimming removed 3 bases from V and 6 bases from J; junction bases left unmatched: 3.

Details on this clone: Read data end 3 residues before the CDR3 end; the end is taken from the germline J gene. V and J are TRBV7-6 and TRBJ2-7; D unresolved. Germline V gives CDR1 SGHVS, CDR2 FNYEAQ. The V and J ends lost 5 bases and 2 bases respectively, with 13 bases between them. The CDR3 consists of 14 residues. The CDR3 reads CASSGKGAPYEQYF. CDR3 bases read: TGTGCCAGCAGCGGCAAGGGTGCCCCCTACGAG.